Detailed here is one T cell receptor beta chain. The table came from immunoSEQ multiplex PCR; TCRdb's copy has only in-frame clones and leaves some out. The table shows a few thousand clones, with approximately 80% occurring only once. This sample stems from a study of T cell repertoires in ileal Crohn's disease. Study in general: Thiopurines (under 12) or anti-TNF agents (18) were given postoperatively to about half.

This CDR3 contains 14 residues. Trimming removed 5 bases from V and 6 bases from J; junction bases left unmatched: 8. CDR1 is SGHTA, CDR2 FQGTGA, per germline. This receptor was identified in an adult with Crohn's disease. The chain has TRBV7-3 and TRBJ1-1; 8 bases fit TRBD1. The sequenced sample was ileal tissue. The CDR3 sequence: CASSLDRGFSEAFF. As DNA, the CDR3 is TGTGCCAGCAGCCTCGACAGGGGTTTCTCTGAAGCTTTCTTT.